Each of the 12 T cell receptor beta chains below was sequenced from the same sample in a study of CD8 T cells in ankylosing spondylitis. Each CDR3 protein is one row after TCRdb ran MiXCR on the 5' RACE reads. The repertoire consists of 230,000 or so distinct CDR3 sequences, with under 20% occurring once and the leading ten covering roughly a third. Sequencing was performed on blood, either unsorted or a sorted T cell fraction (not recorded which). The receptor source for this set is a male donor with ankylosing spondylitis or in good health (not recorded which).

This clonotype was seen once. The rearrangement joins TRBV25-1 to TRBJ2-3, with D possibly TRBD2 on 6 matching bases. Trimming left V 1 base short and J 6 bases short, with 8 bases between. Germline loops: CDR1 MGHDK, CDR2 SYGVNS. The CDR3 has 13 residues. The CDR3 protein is CASSEWGEDTQYF. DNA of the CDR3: TGTGCCAGCAGTGAATGGGGGGAGGATACGCAGTATTTT.

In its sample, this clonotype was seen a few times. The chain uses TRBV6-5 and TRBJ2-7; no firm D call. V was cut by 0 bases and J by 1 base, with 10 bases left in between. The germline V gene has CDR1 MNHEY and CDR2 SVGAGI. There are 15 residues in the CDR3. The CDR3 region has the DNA TGTGCCAGCAGTTACTCGAGTTCCAGGTCCTACGAGCAGTACTTC. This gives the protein CASSYSSSRSYEQYF.

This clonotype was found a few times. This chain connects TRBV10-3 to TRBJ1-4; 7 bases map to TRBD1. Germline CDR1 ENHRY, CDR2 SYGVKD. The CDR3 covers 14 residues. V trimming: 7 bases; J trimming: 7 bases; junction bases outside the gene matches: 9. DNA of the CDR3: TGTGCCATCAACGACAGGGCTGGAGGTGAAAAACTGTTTTTT. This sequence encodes CAINDRAGGEKLFF.

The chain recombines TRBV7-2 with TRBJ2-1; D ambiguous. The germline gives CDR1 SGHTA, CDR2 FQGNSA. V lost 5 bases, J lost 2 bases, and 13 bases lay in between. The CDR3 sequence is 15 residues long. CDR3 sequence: CASSPTVLAYNEQFF. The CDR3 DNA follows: TGTGCCAGCAGCCCGACCGTTCTGGCCTACAATGAGCAGTTCTTC. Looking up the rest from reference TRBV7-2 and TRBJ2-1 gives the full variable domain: GAGVSQSPSNKVTEKGKDVELRCDPISGHTALYWYRQSLGQGLEFLIYFQGNSAPDKSGLPSDRFSAERTGGSVSTLTIQRTQQEDSAVYLCASSPTVLAYNEQFFGPGTRLTVL.

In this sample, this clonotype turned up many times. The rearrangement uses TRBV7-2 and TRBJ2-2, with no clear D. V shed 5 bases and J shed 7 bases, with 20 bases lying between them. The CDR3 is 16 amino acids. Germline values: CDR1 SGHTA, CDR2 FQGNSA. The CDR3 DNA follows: TGTGCCAGCAGCACCACACCCCCTACACCCCTCGGGGAGCTGTTTTTT. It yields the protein CASSTTPPTPLGELFF.

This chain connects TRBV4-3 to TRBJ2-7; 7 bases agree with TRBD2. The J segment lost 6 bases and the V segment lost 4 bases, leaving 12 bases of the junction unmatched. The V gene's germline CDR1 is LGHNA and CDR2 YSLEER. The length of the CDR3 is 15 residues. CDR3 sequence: CASSPELVAGSEQYF. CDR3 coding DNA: TGCGCCAGCAGCCCTGAACTAGTAGCGGGCTCCGAGCAGTACTTC.

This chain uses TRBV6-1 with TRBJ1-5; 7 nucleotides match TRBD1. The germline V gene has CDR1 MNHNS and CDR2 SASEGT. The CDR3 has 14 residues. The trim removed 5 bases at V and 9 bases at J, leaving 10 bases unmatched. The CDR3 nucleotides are TGTGCCAGCAGTCCCGGGACAGTCCCTTTGCCCCAGCATTTT. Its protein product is CASSPGTVPLPQHF.

CDR3 DNA sequence: TGTGCCAGCAGTTCGACCCCCATACAGGGGAACGGGGAGCTGTTTTTT. Translated, it gives CASSSTPIQGNGELFF. This sequence joins TRBV12-3 or TRBV12-4 and TRBJ2-2; TRBD1 matches at 7 bases. V dropped 4 bases and J dropped 7; count of bases not matched to a gene: 12. The CDR3 is 16 residues long.

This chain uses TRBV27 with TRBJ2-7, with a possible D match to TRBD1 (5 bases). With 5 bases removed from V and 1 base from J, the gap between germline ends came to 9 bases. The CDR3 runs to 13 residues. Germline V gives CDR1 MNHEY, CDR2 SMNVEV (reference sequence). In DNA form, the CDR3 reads TGTGCCAGCAGTAACGGACAATCCTACGAGCAGTACTTC. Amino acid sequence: CASSNGQSYEQYF.

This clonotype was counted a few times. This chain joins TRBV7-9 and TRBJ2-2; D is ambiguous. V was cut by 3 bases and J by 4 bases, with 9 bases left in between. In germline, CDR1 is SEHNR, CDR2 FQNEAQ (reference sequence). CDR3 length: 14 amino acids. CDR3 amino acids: CASSFWQTTGELFF. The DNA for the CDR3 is TGTGCCAGCAGCTTTTGGCAGACCACCGGGGAGCTGTTTTTT.

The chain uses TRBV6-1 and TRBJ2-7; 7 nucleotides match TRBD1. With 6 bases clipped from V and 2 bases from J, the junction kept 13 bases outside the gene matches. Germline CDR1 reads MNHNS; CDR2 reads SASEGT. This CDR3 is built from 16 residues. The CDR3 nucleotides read TGTGCCAGCAGCCCTCTCTCCGGGACAGCGACCTACGAGCAGTACTTC. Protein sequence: CASSPLSGTATYEQYF.

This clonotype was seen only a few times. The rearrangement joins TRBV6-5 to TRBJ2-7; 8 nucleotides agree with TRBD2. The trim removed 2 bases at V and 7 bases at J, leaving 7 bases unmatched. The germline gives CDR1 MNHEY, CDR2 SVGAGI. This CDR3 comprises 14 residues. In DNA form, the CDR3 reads TGTGCCAGCAGTTACCGGACTAGCTCAAGAGAGCAGTACTTC. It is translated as CASSYRTSSREQYF.